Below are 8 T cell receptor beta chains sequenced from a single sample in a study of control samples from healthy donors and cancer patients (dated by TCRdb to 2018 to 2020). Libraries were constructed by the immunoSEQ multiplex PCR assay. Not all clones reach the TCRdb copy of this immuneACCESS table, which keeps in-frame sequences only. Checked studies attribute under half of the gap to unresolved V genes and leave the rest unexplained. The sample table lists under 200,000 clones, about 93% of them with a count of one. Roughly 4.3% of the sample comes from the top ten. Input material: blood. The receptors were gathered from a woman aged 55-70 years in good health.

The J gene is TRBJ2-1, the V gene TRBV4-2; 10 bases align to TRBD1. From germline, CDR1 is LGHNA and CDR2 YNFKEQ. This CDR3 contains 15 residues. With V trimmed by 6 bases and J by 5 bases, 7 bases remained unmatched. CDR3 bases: TGTGCCAGCAGGCGTACCGGGACAGGGGACAATGAGCAGTTCTTC. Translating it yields CASRRTGTGDNEQFF.

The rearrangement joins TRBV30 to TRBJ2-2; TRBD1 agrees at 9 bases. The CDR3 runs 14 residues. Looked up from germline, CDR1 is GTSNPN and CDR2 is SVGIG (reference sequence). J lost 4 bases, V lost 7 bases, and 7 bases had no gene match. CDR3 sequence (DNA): TGTGCCTCAACTGGGACAGGGCGCACCGGGGAGCTGTTTTTT. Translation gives CASTGTGRTGELFF.

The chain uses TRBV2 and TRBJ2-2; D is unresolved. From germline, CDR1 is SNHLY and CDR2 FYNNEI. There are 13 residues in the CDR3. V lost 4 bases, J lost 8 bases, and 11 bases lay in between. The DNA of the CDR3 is TGTGCCAGCAGTGTTCAAAGTTCTGGGGAGCTGTTTTTT. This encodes CASSVQSSGELFF.

The CDR3 bases are TGTGCCAGCAGTGATTTATTTCCACAGGGGAACACTGAAGCTTTCTTT. This translates into CASSDLFPQGNTEAFF. This chain joins TRBV2 and TRBJ1-1, with TRBD1 as a possible D gene (6 bases). V gave up 3 bases and J gave up 1 base, with 15 bases separating them. Germline-derived CDR1 and CDR2 are SNHLY and FYNNEI. This CDR3 spans 16 amino acids.

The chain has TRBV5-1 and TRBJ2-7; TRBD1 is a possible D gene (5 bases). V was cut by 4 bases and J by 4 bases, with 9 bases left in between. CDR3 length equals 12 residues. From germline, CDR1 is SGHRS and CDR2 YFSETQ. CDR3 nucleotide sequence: TGCGCCAGCAGCGCGACAGAGTACGAGCAGTACTTC. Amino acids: CASSATEYEQYF.

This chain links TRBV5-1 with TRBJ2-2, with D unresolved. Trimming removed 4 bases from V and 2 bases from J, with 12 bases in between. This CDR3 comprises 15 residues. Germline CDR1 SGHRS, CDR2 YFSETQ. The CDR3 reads CASSPFWDNTGELFF. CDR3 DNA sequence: TGCGCCAGCAGCCCATTTTGGGATAACACCGGGGAGCTGTTTTTT.

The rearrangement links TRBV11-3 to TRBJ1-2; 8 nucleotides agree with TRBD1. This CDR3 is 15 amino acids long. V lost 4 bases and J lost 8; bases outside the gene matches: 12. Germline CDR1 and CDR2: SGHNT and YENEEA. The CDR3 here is CASSCSGQGGGGYTF. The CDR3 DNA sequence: TGTGCCAGCAGCTGTAGTGGACAGGGCGGGGGGGGCTACACCTTC.

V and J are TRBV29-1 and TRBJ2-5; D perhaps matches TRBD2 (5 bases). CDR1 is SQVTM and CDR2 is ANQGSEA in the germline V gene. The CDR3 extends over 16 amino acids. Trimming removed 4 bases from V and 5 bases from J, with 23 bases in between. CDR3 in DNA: TGCAGCGTTGTAACGTCCGGTTCCGGACTGCGGGAGACCCAGTACTTC. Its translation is CSVVTSGSGLRETQYF.